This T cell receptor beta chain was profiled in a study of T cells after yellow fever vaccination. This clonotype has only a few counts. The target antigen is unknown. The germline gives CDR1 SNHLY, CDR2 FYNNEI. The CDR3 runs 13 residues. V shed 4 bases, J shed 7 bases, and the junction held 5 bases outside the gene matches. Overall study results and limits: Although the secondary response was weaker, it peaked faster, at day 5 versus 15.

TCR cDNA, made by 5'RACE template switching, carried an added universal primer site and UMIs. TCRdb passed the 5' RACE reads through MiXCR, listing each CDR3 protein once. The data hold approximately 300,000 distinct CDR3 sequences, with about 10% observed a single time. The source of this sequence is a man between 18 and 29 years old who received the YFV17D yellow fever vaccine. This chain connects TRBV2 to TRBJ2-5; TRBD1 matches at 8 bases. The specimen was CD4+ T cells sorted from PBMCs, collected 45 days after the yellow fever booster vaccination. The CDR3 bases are TGTGCCAGCAGTGGCCGGGACAGGATGACCCAGTACTTC. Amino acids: CASSGRDRMTQYF.